What follows describes a single T cell receptor (beta chain). It was one heparinised blood draw, averaging about 116 mL, that each donor gave. This sample is drawn from a study of beta chain features in type 1 diabetes. The study reverse transcribed the entire isolated RNA, so it sequenced expressed TCRB transcripts. The protocol was immunoSEQ multiplex PCR, while the TCRdb copy is restricted to in-frame clones and leaves out a portion. The data show about 220,000 clones, around 9.9% seen once. The source is a man aged 18 to 29 in good health. Specimen: central memory CD4+ T cells from blood.

CDR3 amino acids: CASSLFTGTYEQYF. The CDR3 nucleotides are TGTGCCAGCAGCTTGTTTACAGGGACCTACGAGCAGTACTTC. J is TRBJ2-7 and V is TRBV5-6, with D possibly TRBD1 on 6 matching bases. V gave up 1 base and J gave up 2 bases, with 10 bases separating them. CDR3 length: 14 amino acids. From germline, CDR1 is SGHDT and CDR2 YYEEEE.